Presented here are 30 T cell receptor beta chains from one specimen sequenced in a study of blood T cells in healthy people across ages. Together with a sample-barcoded 5' primer, a J-beta primer mix was included in a second PCR lasting roughly 6 to 12 cycles. TCRdb re-analysed the 5' RACE reads in MiXCR, keeping a single row per CDR3 protein. This repertoire shows hundreds of thousands of distinct CDR3 sequences, more than 55% found once; its top ten account for under 30%. Sample: blood. The receptors were sampled from a man aged 40-49 years in good health.

This clonotype has only a few counts. The chain joins TRBV12-3 or TRBV12-4 to TRBJ1-5; no firm D call. This CDR3 region has 17 residues. V lost 1 base and J lost 0, with 13 bases in between. The CDR3 DNA sequence: TGTGCCAGCAGTTTAGGGGGAGGCCTTTATAGCAATCAGCCCCAGCATTTT. Amino acid sequence: CASSLGGGLYSNQPQHF.

The CDR3 region is CASAHQSIQYF. The CDR3 bases are TGTGCCAGCGCGCATCAGAGCATTCAGTACTTC. The rearrangement joins TRBV28 to TRBJ2-4; no clear D. V dropped 8 bases and J dropped 9 bases, with 11 bases sitting between them. This CDR3 comprises 11 residues. Germline V CDR1 and CDR2: MDHEN, SYDVKM.

This clonotype was counted a few times. The chain is built from TRBV7-2 and TRBJ2-3; no reliable D call. Germline V gives CDR1 SGHTA, CDR2 FQGNSA. The CDR3 has 14 residues. V was clipped by 3 bases and J by 2 bases, with 9 bases between them. CDR3 bases: TGTGCCAGCAGCTTGTGGGGTTACACAGATACGCAGTATTTT. This translates into CASSLWGYTDTQYF. Drawing the rest from reference TRBV7-2 and TRBJ2-3, the complete variable domain is GAGVSQSPSNKVTEKGKDVELRCDPISGHTALYWYRQSLGQGLEFLIYFQGNSAPDKSGLPSDRFSAERTGGSVSTLTIQRTQQEDSAVYLCASSLWGYTDTQYFGPGTRLTVL.

This sequence joins TRBV7-9 and TRBJ1-2, with D possibly matching TRBD1 (6 bases). This CDR3 is built from 13 residues. Germline V gene lookup returns CDR1 SEHNR and CDR2 FQNEAQ (reference sequence). Trimming shortened V by 5 bases and J by 6 bases, and 13 bases separated the two germline ends. In DNA, the CDR3 is TGTGCCAGCAGCACAGACAGGACGGATGGCTACACCTTC. It yields the protein CASSTDRTDGYTF.

In this sample, this clonotype turned up a few times. The J gene is TRBJ2-1, the V gene TRBV29-1; 8 bases agree with TRBD1. In germline, CDR1 is SQVTM, CDR2 ANQGSEA. The ends lost 3 bases at V and 10 bases at J; junction bases unmatched: 14. This CDR3 contains 15 residues. This CDR3 is CSVEDNGQGTPEQFF. The DNA for the CDR3 is TGCAGCGTTGAGGATAATGGACAGGGAACCCCCGAGCAGTTCTTC.

This clonotype came up a few times. The chain joins TRBV11-2 to TRBJ2-3; TRBD2 aligns across 10 bases. V dropped 4 bases and J dropped 6; count of bases not matched to a gene: 7. The CDR3 runs to 15 residues. Germline loops: CDR1 SGHAT, CDR2 FQNNGV. CDR3 amino acids: CASSSSGGAPDTQYF. Here the CDR3 DNA reads TGTGCCAGCAGCTCCAGCGGGGGGGCCCCCGATACGCAGTATTTT.

V is TRBV6-6 and J is TRBJ2-3; unclear D gene. This CDR3 is built from 13 residues. Germline values: CDR1 MNHNY, CDR2 SVGAGI (reference sequence). V lost 2 bases, J lost 3 bases, and 6 bases lay in between. Written as DNA, the CDR3 is TGTGCCAGCAGTTACAAAGGAACAGATACGCAGTATTTT. It translates to CASSYKGTDTQYF.

The V and J genes are TRBV29-1 and TRBJ2-2; D is unclear. Trimming pared 6 bases from V and 0 bases from J, leaving 8 bases between. There are 13 residues in the CDR3. Germline loops: CDR1 SQVTM, CDR2 ANQGSEA. The DNA of the CDR3 is TGCAGCGTCTTTTTCCCGAACACCGGGGAGCTGTTTTTT. Its protein is CSVFFPNTGELFF.

This rearrangement joins TRBV6-5 to TRBJ2-5; maybe TRBD1 (6 bases). The CDR3 is 15 residues long. CDR1 and CDR2 from the germline V gene are MNHEY and SVGAGI. The V end was cut by 2 bases, the J end by 5 bases, with 15 bases between. CDR3 nucleotide sequence: TGTGCCAGCAGTTACAGAGGAACAGGGAGCGAGACCCAGTACTTC. Translating gives CASSYRGTGSETQYF.

This clonotype was seen a handful of times. The chain is built from TRBV20-1 and TRBJ2-7, with D possibly TRBD1 on 5 matching bases. CDR1 DFQATT and CDR2 SNEGSKA come from the germline V gene (reference sequence). V lost 0 bases to trimming and J lost 4 bases, with 10 bases between them. CDR3 length: 13 residues. The CDR3 spells CSARDVRVYEQYF. The DNA for the CDR3 is TGCAGTGCTAGAGATGTCAGGGTGTACGAGCAGTACTTC.

The chain has TRBV6-2 or TRBV6-3 and TRBJ2-3; D is undetermined. CDR1 and CDR2 (germline): MNHEY, SVGEGT. The CDR3 covers 13 residues. The ends were cut back, 8 bases at V and 1 base at J, with 10 bases in the middle. This chain's CDR3 is CASHRPGTDTQYF. CDR3 DNA: TGTGCCAGCCACCGACCTGGCACAGATACGCAGTATTTT.

Concerning this clonotype itself: Its ends do not fully match the called genes, so a read error is possible. The rearrangement links TRBV15 to TRBJ2-6, with D perhaps matching TRBD1 (5 bases). CDR1 is LNHNV and CDR2 is YYDKDF in the germline V gene (reference sequence). The CDR3 is 17 amino acids. For the CDR3, the DNA is TGTGCCACCAGCAGAGACAGGCGAAGTTCTGGGGCCAGCGTCCTGACTTTC. Translation gives CATSRDRRSSGASVLTF.

The chain is built from TRBV20-1 and TRBJ2-3; 10 bases align to TRBD2. The CDR3 length is 18 residues. The V and J ends lost 0 bases and 5 bases, in that order; junction bases with no gene match: 14. Germline V gene sequence: CDR1 DFQATT, CDR2 SNEGSKA (reference sequence). CDR3 residues: CSARDTSGDTISVDTQYF. CDR3 coding DNA: TGCAGTGCTAGAGACACTAGCGGGGATACTATCTCGGTAGATACGCAGTATTTT.

The genes are TRBV12-3 or TRBV12-4 and TRBJ2-4; D might be TRBD2 (6 bases). The CDR3 is made up of 18 amino acids. V shed 1 base and J shed 0 bases, with 16 bases lying between them. CDR3 amino acids: CASSLDPRERIAKNIQYF. DNA of the CDR3: TGTGCCAGCAGTTTAGACCCCCGGGAGAGAATAGCCAAAAACATTCAGTACTTC.

This clonotype was observed a handful of times. This sequence joins TRBV6-6 and TRBJ2-3, with D maybe TRBD2 (5 bases). This CDR3 contains 13 residues. Germline CDR1 is MNHNY and CDR2 is SVGAGI (reference sequence). V was shortened by 5 bases and J by 5 bases, with 11 bases between the two germline ends. The CDR3 loop is CASSGLSVDTQYF. The CDR3 nucleotides are TGTGCCAGCAGTGGGCTTAGCGTAGATACGCAGTATTTT.

This chain connects TRBV29-1 to TRBJ2-5; 10 bases align to TRBD1. The V and J ends lost 6 bases and 5 bases, in that order; junction bases with no gene match: 9. Germline CDR1 reads SQVTM; CDR2 reads ANQGSEA. CDR3 length: 14 amino acids. The CDR3 loop reads CSVGAGTGVETQYF. The CDR3 nucleotides are TGCAGCGTCGGGGCCGGGACAGGGGTCGAGACCCAGTACTTC.

The genes are TRBV28 and TRBJ1-6; D gene uncertain. With 3 bases removed from V and 7 bases from J, the gap between germline ends came to 7 bases. Germline values: CDR1 MDHEN, CDR2 SYDVKM. The CDR3 sequence is 13 residues long. In DNA form, the CDR3 reads TGTGCCAGCAGTTTGCAACCCAATTCACCCCTCCACTTT. Amino acid sequence: CASSLQPNSPLHF.

This rearrangement joins TRBV29-1 to TRBJ1-2; D uncertain. This CDR3 is 13 amino acids long. Trimming shortened V by 6 bases and J by 6 bases, and 17 bases separated the two germline ends. Germline V lookup: CDR1 SQVTM, CDR2 ANQGSEA. This chain's CDR3 is CSVRTILTDGYTF. DNA of the CDR3: TGCAGCGTCCGAACCATCTTGACCGATGGCTACACCTTC.

This clonotype was recorded a few times. V usage is TRBV12-3 or TRBV12-4 and J usage is TRBJ2-5, with 8 positions matching TRBD2. Trimming at V came to 4 bases and at J to 2 bases, leaving 9 bases not matched to a gene. This CDR3 has 16 residues. The chain's CDR3 is CASSWDLRGAQETQYF. CDR3 coding DNA: TGTGCCAGCAGTTGGGATCTGCGGGGGGCACAAGAGACCCAGTACTTC.

This clonotype was seen a few times. This rearrangement joins TRBV10-3 to TRBJ2-7; D might be TRBD1 or TRBD2, each matching 5 bases. The CDR3 runs 13 residues. The germline gives CDR1 ENHRY, CDR2 SYGVKD. V was clipped by 5 bases and J by 2 bases, with 10 bases between them. The CDR3 sequence: CAISQTGPYEQYF. CDR3 DNA sequence: TGTGCCATCAGTCAGACGGGGCCCTACGAGCAGTACTTC.

The V call is TRBV4-1, the J call TRBJ2-4, with D possibly TRBD2 on 5 matching bases. The end of the DNA is better explained by TRBJ2-5, so the J call may be wrong. CDR3 size: 15 residues. The V gene's germline CDR1 is MGHRA and CDR2 YSYEKL. CDR3 nucleotides: TGCGCCAGCAGCCAAAGGCTGTCGGGGCAAGAGACCCAGTACTTC. Residues: CASSQRLSGQETQYF.

V gene TRBV5-1 combines with J gene TRBJ2-3, with D tentatively TRBD2 (7 bases). The CDR3 runs 15 residues. CDR1 SGHRS and CDR2 YFSETQ come from the germline V gene. The V and J ends lost 2 bases and 4 bases respectively, with 14 bases between them. The chain's CDR3 is CASSLGGAAPDTQYF. CDR3 DNA: TGCGCCAGCAGCTTAGGGGGGGCCGCTCCAGATACGCAGTATTTT.

The chain has TRBV7-9 and TRBJ1-1, with TRBD1 matching 9 bases. The CDR3 is 15 residues long. After removal of 5 bases from V and 6 bases from J, the junction contained 10 bases not matched to a gene. CDR1 SEHNR and CDR2 FQNEAQ come from the germline V gene (reference sequence). CDR3 sequence reads: CASSQGTGMGSEAFF. DNA of the CDR3: TGTGCCAGCAGCCAGGGGACAGGGATGGGATCTGAAGCTTTCTTT.

The genes are TRBV12-3 or TRBV12-4 and TRBJ2-5, with D maybe TRBD2 (6 bases). Trimming removed 4 bases at V and 5 bases at J, with 17 bases between. The CDR3 has 15 amino acids. The CDR3 DNA sequence: TGTGCCAGCAGTTCCGGAGGTAGCGGATCGGAGACCCAGTACTTC. Translation gives CASSSGGSGSETQYF.

The chain is built from TRBV7-9 and TRBJ2-7, with 8 bases fitting TRBD1. The length of the CDR3 is 13 residues. V was pared by 11 bases and J by 7 bases, with 13 bases of the junction left unmatched. Germline V lookup: CDR1 SEHNR, CDR2 FQNEAQ (reference sequence). CDR3 DNA sequence: TGTGCCGCCGGGACAGGACTATACAATGAGCAGTACTTC. Translation: CAAGTGLYNEQYF. The full variable domain, rest sourced from reference TRBV7-9 and TRBJ2-7, is DTGVSQNPRHKITKRGQNVTFRCDPISEHNRLYWYRQTLGQGPEFLTYFQNEAQLEKSRLLSDRFSAERPKGSFSTLEIQRTEQGDSAMYLCAAGTGLYNEQYFGPGTRLTVT.

The genes are TRBV7-2 and TRBJ2-1, with D possibly matching TRBD2 (6 bases). The V end was cut by 5 bases, the J end by 0 bases, with 14 bases between. This CDR3 is built from 16 residues. The germline V gene encodes CDR1 SGHTA and CDR2 FQGNSA. The CDR3 DNA reads TGTGCCAGCAGCACGCACCGGGGACTCTCCTACAATGAGCAGTTCTTC. As protein: CASSTHRGLSYNEQFF.

The V and J genes are TRBV14 and TRBJ2-1; D possibly uses TRBD1 or TRBD2 (5 bases each). The V end was cut by 3 bases, the J end by 7 bases, with 16 bases between. Germline V CDR1 and CDR2: SGHDN, FVKESK. This CDR3 has 15 amino acids. The CDR3 DNA reads TGTGCCAGCAGCCACTGGATGCGTGGGACGAATGAGCAGTTCTTC. Translated: CASSHWMRGTNEQFF.

V gene TRBV29-1 combines with J gene TRBJ1-3; D perhaps matches TRBD1 (6 bases). Trimming stripped 4 bases from V and 7 bases from J, with 11 bases between. Germline V CDR1 and CDR2: SQVTM, ANQGSEA. This CDR3 has 12 residues. CDR3 protein: CSVAETGNTIYF. CDR3 nucleotides: TGCAGCGTTGCCGAAACAGGGAACACCATATATTTT.

The chain links TRBV24-1 to TRBJ2-5; tentative D call: TRBD2 (6 bases). Deletions cut 0 bases from V and 4 bases from J, with 14 bases between. Germline CDR1 is KGHDR and CDR2 is SFDVKD. This CDR3 is built from 16 residues. The CDR3: CATSDLLGGVIETQYF. Here the CDR3 DNA reads TGTGCCACCAGTGATTTGCTCGGCGGGGTAATAGAGACCCAGTACTTC.

The chain joins TRBV6-1 to TRBJ1-2; D gene uncertain. This CDR3 comprises 13 residues. Trimming left V 10 bases short and J 1 base short, with 13 bases between. Germline loops: CDR1 MNHNS, CDR2 SASEGT. In nucleotides, the CDR3 is TGTGCCACCCTACGGACGGATAACTATGGCTACACCTTC. Translated, it gives CATLRTDNYGYTF.